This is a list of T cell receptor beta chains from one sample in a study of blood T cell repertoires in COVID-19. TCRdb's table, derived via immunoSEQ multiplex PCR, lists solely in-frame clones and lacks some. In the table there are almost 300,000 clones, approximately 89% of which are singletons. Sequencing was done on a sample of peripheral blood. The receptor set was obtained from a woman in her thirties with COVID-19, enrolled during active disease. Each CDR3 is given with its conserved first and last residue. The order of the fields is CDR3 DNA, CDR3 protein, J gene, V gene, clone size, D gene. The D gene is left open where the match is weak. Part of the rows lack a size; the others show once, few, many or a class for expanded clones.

TGTGCCAGCAGCCTCGGGAGGCGGGGGGGTGACTCTGGGGCCAACGTCCTGACTTTC	CASSLGRRGGDSGANVLTF	TRBJ2-6	TRBV9	-	TRBD2
TGCGCCAGCAGCTGGGGACAGGGCTTCGACTACGAGCAGTACTTC	CASSWGQGFDYEQYF	TRBJ2-7	TRBV4-1	few	TRBD1
TGTGCCAGCAGTTTAGACAGGGGGCCCTCCAATGAGCAGTTCTTC	CASSLDRGPSNEQFF	TRBJ2-1	TRBV28	once	TRBD1
TGCGCCAGCAGTTTTCAGGGGAACTACGAGCAGTACTTC	CASSFQGNYEQYF	TRBJ2-7	TRBV10-1	-	-
TGTGCCAGTGAGGGGGACACCGGGGAGCTGTTTTTT	CASEGDTGELFF	TRBJ2-2	TRBV12-3/TRBV12-4	-	-
TGTGCCAGTGGTAAGACAGAAACTGGGGCCAACGTCCTGACTTTC	CASGKTETGANVLTF	TRBJ2-6	TRBV19	-	-
TGTGCCAGCAGCCAAGCTGGGGGCTCCGGGGAGCTGTTTTTT	CASSQAGGSGELFF	TRBJ2-2	TRBV14	-	-
TGTGCCAGTAGTGCAATCGACAGATTTACCGGGGAGCTGTTTTTT	CASSAIDRFTGELFF	TRBJ2-2	TRBV19	few	-
TGTGCCAGCAGCCAGCTAGCGGGGGCCCTCTACGAGCAGTACTTC	CASSQLAGALYEQYF	TRBJ2-7	TRBV4-2	-	TRBD2
TGTGCCAGCAGTTACTCGACAGGTGAGGTGGGCACTGAAGCTTTCTTT	CASSYSTGEVGTEAFF	TRBJ1-1	TRBV6-5	-	-
TGTGCCAGCAGCGTTTCATTGACGGGGAGCAATCAGCCCCAGCATTTT	CASSVSLTGSNQPQHF	TRBJ1-5	TRBV5-5	-	-
TGTGCCAGCAGTTTAGGCGGGTCCCGACGGTCCTACGAGCAGTACTTC	CASSLGGSRRSYEQYF	TRBJ2-7	TRBV27	many	-
TGTGCCACCCTGGGAGGGAGAGTGGAAGCTTTCTTT	CATLGGRVEAFF	TRBJ1-1	TRBV2	-	-
TGTGCCAGCAGATGGGGCTCGGGGGACGCCGGGGAGCTGTTTTTT	CASRWGSGDAGELFF	TRBJ2-2	TRBV27	-	-
TGTGCCAGCAGCCGGACAGGGGGGGTTAGCCAGCCCCAGCATTTT	CASSRTGGVSQPQHF	TRBJ1-5	TRBV6-6	few	TRBD1
TGCAGCGTTTCCAACCCGACTAGAGAGGGCTACACCTTC	CSVSNPTREGYTF	TRBJ1-2	TRBV29-1	-	-
TGTGCCATCAGTGAGGGGGGGGGTCCCACCGGGGAGCTGTTTTTT	CAISEGGGPTGELFF	TRBJ2-2	TRBV10-3	-	TRBD2
TGTGCCAGCTCACCACTGGGGGGCTCCTACAATGAGCAGTTCTTC	CASSPLGGSYNEQFF	TRBJ2-1	TRBV18	-	-
TGTGCCAGCAGTTCCGGGACAGGGTGGGGTTCATACGAGCAGTACTTC	CASSSGTGWGSYEQYF	TRBJ2-7	TRBV6-5	-	TRBD1
TGTGCCAGCAGCTTAGTATCTGGAGCGTACGAGCAGTACTTC	CASSLVSGAYEQYF	TRBJ2-7	TRBV11-1	-	-
TGTGCCAGCAGCTTATTGAACTCTCACTCTGGAAACACCATATATTTT	CASSLLNSHSGNTIYF	TRBJ1-3	TRBV5-8	-	-
TGTGCCAGCAAACGGCACGACGGGGTGAACACTGAAGCTTTCTTT	CASKRHDGVNTEAFF	TRBJ1-1	TRBV28	few	-
TGTGCCAGCAGTACAGGGTCAGGCTACACCTTC	CASSTGSGYTF	TRBJ1-2	TRBV7-9	-	-
TGTGCCAGCAGCTCCGGACAGGGCGTGACTAACGAGCAGTACTTC	CASSSGQGVTNEQYF	TRBJ2-7	TRBV7-6	-	TRBD1
TGTGCCAGCAGCTTACTCCTAGCGGGGCGGAGTATAGAGACCCAGTACTTC	CASSLLLAGRSIETQYF	TRBJ2-5	TRBV7-8	-	TRBD2
TGTGCCACCAGCAGGGGGAGCAACACTGAAGCTTTCTTT	CATSRGSNTEAFF	TRBJ1-1	TRBV15	once	-
TGTGCCAGCAGCCTCGGACAGGTTCTCTCGGATACGCAGTATTTT	CASSLGQVLSDTQYF	TRBJ2-3	TRBV11-3	-	TRBD1
TGTGCCAGTAGGCGGAACACTGAAGCTTTCTTT	CASRRNTEAFF	TRBJ1-1	TRBV19	once	-
TGTGCCAGCAGTGACGGGACAGGATATAGCAATCAGCCCCAGCATTTT	CASSDGTGYSNQPQHF	TRBJ1-5	TRBV6-4	-	TRBD1
TGTGCCAGCAGCTTACAGGGGGCAACAGAAAAACTGTTTTTT	CASSLQGATEKLFF	TRBJ1-4	TRBV5-5	-	TRBD1
TGTGCCAGTAGTACACCCCCAGGGTCACCCCTCCACTTT	CASSTPPGSPLHF	TRBJ1-6	TRBV19	-	-
TGTGCCAGCAGCTTAGGGAGGGCCCACGAGCAGTACTTC	CASSLGRAHEQYF	TRBJ2-7	TRBV13	-	-
TGCGCCAGCAGCCAGTCCCCCGGGGGGGGGACCCTCGGAGATACGCAGTATTTT	CASSQSPGGGTLGDTQYF	TRBJ2-3	TRBV4-1	-	TRBD2
TGTGCCACCAGCAGAGATTCCTACTCTGGAAACACCATATATTTT	CATSRDSYSGNTIYF	TRBJ1-3	TRBV15	-	-
TGTGCCAGCAGCCCCGGGCGGGGTTATGGCTACACCTTC	CASSPGRGYGYTF	TRBJ1-2	TRBV3-1/TRBV3-2	-	-
TGCAGTGCTAGCGGGACCTACGAGCAGTACTTC	CSASGTYEQYF	TRBJ2-7	TRBV20-1	once	-
TGTGCCAGCACCGAGGCCGAGACAGGGGGTACCAACCAGTACTTC	CASTEAETGGTNQYF	TRBJ2-5	TRBV28	-	TRBD1
TGTGCCAGCAGCGTTGGGACAGGGGCCTTTAATGAGCAGTTCTTC	CASSVGTGAFNEQFF	TRBJ2-1	TRBV5-4	-	TRBD1
TGTGCCAGCAGCTTACTGAGCAGGGCAACTTATGGCTACACCTTC	CASSLLSRATYGYTF	TRBJ1-2	TRBV7-9	few	-
TGTGCCAGCAGACCTGGACTAGCGGGGGACCACGAGCAGTACTTC	CASRPGLAGDHEQYF	TRBJ2-7	TRBV5-4	-	TRBD2
TGTGCCAGCCGGCCGGGGGTTTATAATTCACCCCTCCACTTT	CASRPGVYNSPLHF	TRBJ1-6	TRBV6-5	-	-
TGTGCCATCAGCGCACCAACTAGCTATTCTAATGAGCAGTTCTTC	CAISAPTSYSNEQFF	TRBJ2-1	TRBV10-3	-	-
TGTGCCAGCAGTTGGGGCAGGTTCAATGAGCAGTTCTTC	CASSWGRFNEQFF	TRBJ2-1	TRBV6-5	-	-
TGTGCCAGCAGCTTCTCTTGGGGAGCGGGGGGGAACACAGATACGCAGTATTTT	CASSFSWGAGGNTDTQYF	TRBJ2-3	TRBV13	-	TRBD2
TGTGCCAGCAGTGAATACCAGTACTCCTACAATGAGCAGTTCTTC	CASSEYQYSYNEQFF	TRBJ2-1	TRBV6-1	-	-
TGTGCCAGCAGTCCCTGGACAGGGGGCATAGACGAGCAGTACTTC	CASSPWTGGIDEQYF	TRBJ2-7	TRBV27	-	TRBD1
TGTGCCAGCAGTTACCGCGGCAAGACCGGGGAGCTGTTTTTT	CASSYRGKTGELFF	TRBJ2-2	TRBV6-6	-	-
TGTGCCAGTAGTTGGTACGGTGAAGCTTTCTTT	CASSWYGEAFF	TRBJ1-1	TRBV19	-	-
TGTGCCAGCAGCCCTGATCCAGCGGGGGGAGTAGGCGGGGAGCTGTTTTTT	CASSPDPAGGVGGELFF	TRBJ2-2	TRBV5-6	-	TRBD2
TGTGCCAGCAGTTTAATATCGCCGGGGAGTCCCTACACCTTC	CASSLISPGSPYTF	TRBJ1-2	TRBV27	-	-
TGTGCCAGCAGCTTGCAACGACAGGCCCCGGAAGTGCAGTACTTC	CASSLQRQAPEVQYF	TRBJ2-7	TRBV5-4	once	-
TGTGCCAGCAGTCGGGACAGGTACGAGCAGTACTTC	CASSRDRYEQYF	TRBJ2-7	TRBV12-3/TRBV12-4	-	TRBD1
TGTGCCAGCAGCTTTTTTACCTCGAGCCGCCTTTTTGGAAACACCATATATTTT	CASSFFTSSRLFGNTIYF	TRBJ1-3	TRBV5-4	many	-
TGTGCCAGCAGTGATGGGGGGACCGGGGAGCTGTTTTTT	CASSDGGTGELFF	TRBJ2-2	TRBV6-1	-	-
TGTGCCTGGAGTGTACAGGGTCCCTACGAGCAGTACTTC	CAWSVQGPYEQYF	TRBJ2-7	TRBV30	-	-
TGTGCCAGCAGCCGAGACAGTTCCTACGAGCAGTACTTC	CASSRDSSYEQYF	TRBJ2-7	TRBV12-3/TRBV12-4	-	-
TGTGCCAGCAATCGAGGACGGGAAATGAACACTGAAGCTTTCTTT	CASNRGREMNTEAFF	TRBJ1-1	TRBV6-5	-	-